This T cell receptor beta chain was identified during a study of human T cells and chemical hapten exposure. Study-level information: Predominantly women, the patients had alopecia areata, totalis or universalis.

As regards this clonotype: Its antigen remains unidentified.

Study-wide points: DPC sensitization left the count of TCRs above 1 in 1000 unchanged.

The germline gives CDR1 SGHRS, CDR2 YFSETQ. V shed 0 bases and J 3 bases; nucleotides not matched to a gene: 8. This CDR3 region has 16 residues. Time point of the sample: pre-sensitization, week 0. Treatment defined: therapeutic diphenylcyclopropenone sensitization with weekly scalp DPC. In the authors' workflow: A per-sample median of 95,638 TCRs was observed, with counts ranging from roughly 23,224 to 700,000. TCRdb ran MiXCR on the RACE reads and lists one entry per CDR3 protein. The V and J calls come from TCRdb's annotation, not from the publication. The sample yields 300,000 to 450,000 distinct CDR3 sequences, approximately 5.1% seen once.

The chain uses TRBV5-1 and TRBJ2-5; 7 bases match TRBD2. This receptor was taken from a woman aged 45 to 65 with alopecia areata. Some clones in this sample may be carry-over from other donors' samples. The input for sequencing was whole blood, taken in connection with sensitization to the hapten diphenylcyclopropenone (DPC). The CDR3 sequence is CASSLGPSGVKETQYF. CDR3 in DNA: TGCGCCAGCAGCTTGGGACCCAGCGGGGTTAAAGAGACCCAGTACTTC. Looking up the rest from reference TRBV5-1 and TRBJ2-5 gives the full variable domain: KAGVTQTPRYLIKTRGQQVTLSCSPISGHRSVSWYQQTPGQGLQFLFEYFSETQRNKGNFPGRFSGRQFSNSRSEMNVSTLELGDSALYLCASSLGPSGVKETQYFGPGTRLLVL.